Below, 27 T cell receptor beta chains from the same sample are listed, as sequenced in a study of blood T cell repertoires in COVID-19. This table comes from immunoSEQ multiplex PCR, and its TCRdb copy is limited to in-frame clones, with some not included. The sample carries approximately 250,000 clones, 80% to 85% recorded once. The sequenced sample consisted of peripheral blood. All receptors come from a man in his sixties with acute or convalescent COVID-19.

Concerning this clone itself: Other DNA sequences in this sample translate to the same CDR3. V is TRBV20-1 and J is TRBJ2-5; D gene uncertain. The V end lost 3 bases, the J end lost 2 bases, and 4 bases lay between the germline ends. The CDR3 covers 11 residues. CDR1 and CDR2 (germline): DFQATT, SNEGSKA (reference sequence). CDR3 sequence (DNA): TGCAGTGCTAGTCCTCAAGAGACCCAGTACTTC. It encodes CSASPQETQYF.

CDR3 sequence (DNA): TGTGCCAGCAGTTCCCCCCGGGACATTGCCAATCAGCCCCAGCATTTT. Protein sequence: CASSSPRDIANQPQHF. The J gene is TRBJ1-5, the V gene TRBV28; D may be TRBD1 (6 bases). Germline lookup yields CDR1 MDHEN and CDR2 SYDVKM. The CDR3 spans 16 residues. Between the trimmed V and J ends, which lost 4 bases and 3 bases, there was a span of 16 bases.

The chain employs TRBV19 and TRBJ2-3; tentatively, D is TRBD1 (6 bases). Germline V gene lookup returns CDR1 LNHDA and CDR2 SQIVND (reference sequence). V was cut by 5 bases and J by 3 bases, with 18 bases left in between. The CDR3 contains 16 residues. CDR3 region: CASSALGQRATDTQYF. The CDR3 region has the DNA TGTGCCAGTAGTGCCCTAGGACAGAGGGCTACAGATACGCAGTATTTT.

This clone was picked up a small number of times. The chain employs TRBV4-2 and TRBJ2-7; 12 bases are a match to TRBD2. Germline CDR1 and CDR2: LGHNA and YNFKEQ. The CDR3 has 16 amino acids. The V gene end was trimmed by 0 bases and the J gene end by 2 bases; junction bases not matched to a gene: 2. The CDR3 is CASSQEPSGGAYEQYF. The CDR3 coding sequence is TGTGCCAGCAGCCAAGAACCTAGCGGGGGGGCCTACGAGCAGTACTTC.

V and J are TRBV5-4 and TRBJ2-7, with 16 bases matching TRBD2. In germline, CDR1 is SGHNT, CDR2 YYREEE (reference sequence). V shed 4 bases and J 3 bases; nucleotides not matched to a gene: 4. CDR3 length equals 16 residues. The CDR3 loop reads CASSTGLAGGLYEQYF. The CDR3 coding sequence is TGTGCCAGCAGCACGGGACTAGCGGGAGGGCTCTACGAGCAGTACTTC.

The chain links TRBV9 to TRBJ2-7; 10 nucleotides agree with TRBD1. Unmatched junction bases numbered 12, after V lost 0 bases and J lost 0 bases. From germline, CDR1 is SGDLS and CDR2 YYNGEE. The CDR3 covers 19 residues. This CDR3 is CASSVGGQGLGIGSYEQYF. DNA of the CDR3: TGTGCCAGCAGCGTAGGGGGACAGGGGTTGGGAATTGGCTCCTACGAGCAGTACTTC.

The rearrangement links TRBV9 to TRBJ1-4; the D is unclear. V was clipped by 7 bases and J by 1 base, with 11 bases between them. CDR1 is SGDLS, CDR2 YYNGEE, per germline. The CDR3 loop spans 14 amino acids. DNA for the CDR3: TGTGCCAGCGGAGAGGAGGGAACTAATGAAAAACTGTTTTTT. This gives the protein CASGEEGTNEKLFF.

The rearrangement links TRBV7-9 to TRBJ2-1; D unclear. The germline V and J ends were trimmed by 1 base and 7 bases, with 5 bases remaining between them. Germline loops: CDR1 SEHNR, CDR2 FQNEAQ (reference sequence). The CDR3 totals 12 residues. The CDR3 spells CASSLEANEQFF. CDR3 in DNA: TGTGCCAGCAGCTTAGAAGCAAATGAGCAGTTCTTC.

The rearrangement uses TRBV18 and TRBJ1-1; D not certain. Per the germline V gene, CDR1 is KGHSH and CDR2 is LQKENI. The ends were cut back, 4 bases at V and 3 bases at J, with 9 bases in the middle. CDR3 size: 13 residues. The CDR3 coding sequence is TGTGCCAGCTCACAATCAGTGGACACTGAAGCTTTCTTT. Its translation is CASSQSVDTEAFF.

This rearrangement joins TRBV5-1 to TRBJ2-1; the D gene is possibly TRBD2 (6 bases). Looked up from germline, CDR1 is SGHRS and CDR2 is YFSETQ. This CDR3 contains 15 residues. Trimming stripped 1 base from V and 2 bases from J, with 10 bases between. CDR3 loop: CASSLTGDAYNEQFF. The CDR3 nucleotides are TGCGCCAGCAGCTTGACGGGGGATGCCTACAATGAGCAGTTCTTC.

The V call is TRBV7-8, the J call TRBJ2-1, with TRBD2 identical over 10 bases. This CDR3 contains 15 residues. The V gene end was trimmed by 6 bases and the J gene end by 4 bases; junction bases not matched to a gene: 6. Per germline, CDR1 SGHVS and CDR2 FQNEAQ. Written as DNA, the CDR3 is TGTGCCAGCAGGGCCCTAGCGGGGGAATACAATGAGCAGTTCTTC. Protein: CASRALAGEYNEQFF.

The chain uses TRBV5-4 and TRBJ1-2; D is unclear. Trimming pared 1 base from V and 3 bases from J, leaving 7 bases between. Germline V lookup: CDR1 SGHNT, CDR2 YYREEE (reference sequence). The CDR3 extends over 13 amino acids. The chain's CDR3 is CASSLRGDYGYTF. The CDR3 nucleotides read TGTGCCAGCAGCTTGAGAGGTGACTATGGCTACACCTTC.

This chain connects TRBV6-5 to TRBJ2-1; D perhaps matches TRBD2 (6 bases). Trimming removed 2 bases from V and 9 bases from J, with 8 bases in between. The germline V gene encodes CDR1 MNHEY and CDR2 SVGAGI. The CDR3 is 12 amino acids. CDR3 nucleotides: TGTGCCAGCAGTTACGGGGGGATTGAGCAGTTCTTC. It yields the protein CASSYGGIEQFF.

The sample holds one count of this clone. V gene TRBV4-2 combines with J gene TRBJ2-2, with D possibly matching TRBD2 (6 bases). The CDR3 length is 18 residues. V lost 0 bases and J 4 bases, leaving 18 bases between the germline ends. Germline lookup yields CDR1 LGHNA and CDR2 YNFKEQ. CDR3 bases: TGTGCCAGCAGCCAAGAGTTCGGCGGAGGGACGGGCACCGGGGAGCTGTTTTTT. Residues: CASSQEFGGGTGTGELFF.

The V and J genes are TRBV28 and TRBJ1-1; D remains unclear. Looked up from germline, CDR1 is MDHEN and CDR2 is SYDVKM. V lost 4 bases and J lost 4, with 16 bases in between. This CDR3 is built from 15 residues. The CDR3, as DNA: TGTGCCAGCAGTTCCATGGGCAGGCTTTTCACTGAAGCTTTCTTT. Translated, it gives CASSSMGRLFTEAFF.

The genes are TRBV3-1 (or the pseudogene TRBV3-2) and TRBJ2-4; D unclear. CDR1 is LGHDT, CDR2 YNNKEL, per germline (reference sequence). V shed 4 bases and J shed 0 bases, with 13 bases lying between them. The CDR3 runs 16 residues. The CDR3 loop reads CASSRTGSSAKNIQYF. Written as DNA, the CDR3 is TGTGCCAGCAGCCGAACCGGGTCCTCAGCCAAAAACATTCAGTACTTC.

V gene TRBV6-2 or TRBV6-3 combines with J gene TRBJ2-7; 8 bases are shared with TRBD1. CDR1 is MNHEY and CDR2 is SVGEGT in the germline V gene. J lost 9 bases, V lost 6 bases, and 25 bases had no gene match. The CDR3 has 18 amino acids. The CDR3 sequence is CASSPRRTGSSVAKGQYF. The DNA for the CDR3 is TGTGCCAGCAGCCCTCGTAGGACAGGGTCGAGTGTTGCTAAGGGGCAGTACTTC.

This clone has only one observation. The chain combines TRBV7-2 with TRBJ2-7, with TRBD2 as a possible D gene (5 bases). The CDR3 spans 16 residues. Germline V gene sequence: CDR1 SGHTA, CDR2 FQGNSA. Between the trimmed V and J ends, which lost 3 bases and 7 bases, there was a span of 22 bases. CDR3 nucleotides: TGTGCCAGCAGCTTGAGCGGCTCATTCCCCCCTGAAGAGCAGTACTTC. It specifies CASSLSGSFPPEEQYF.

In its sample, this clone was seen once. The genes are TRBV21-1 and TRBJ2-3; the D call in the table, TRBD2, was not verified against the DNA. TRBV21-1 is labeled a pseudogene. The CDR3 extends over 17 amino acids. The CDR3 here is CASTPGLAVGHTDTQYF. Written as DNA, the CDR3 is TGTGCCAGCACCCCGGGACTAGCGGTTGGGCACACAGATACGCAGTATTTT.

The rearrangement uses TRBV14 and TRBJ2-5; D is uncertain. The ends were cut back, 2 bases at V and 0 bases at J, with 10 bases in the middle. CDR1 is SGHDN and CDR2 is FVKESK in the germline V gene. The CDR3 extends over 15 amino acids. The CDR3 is CASSQNVKNQETQYF. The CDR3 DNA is TGTGCCAGCAGCCAAAATGTCAAAAACCAAGAGACCCAGTACTTC.

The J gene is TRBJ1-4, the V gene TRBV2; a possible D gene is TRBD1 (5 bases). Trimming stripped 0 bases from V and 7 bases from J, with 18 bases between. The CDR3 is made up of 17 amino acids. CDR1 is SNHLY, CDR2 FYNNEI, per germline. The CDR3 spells CASSEAKSGRVFEKLFF. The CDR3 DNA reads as TGTGCCAGCAGTGAAGCGAAGTCTGGCAGGGTTTTTGAAAAACTGTTTTTT.

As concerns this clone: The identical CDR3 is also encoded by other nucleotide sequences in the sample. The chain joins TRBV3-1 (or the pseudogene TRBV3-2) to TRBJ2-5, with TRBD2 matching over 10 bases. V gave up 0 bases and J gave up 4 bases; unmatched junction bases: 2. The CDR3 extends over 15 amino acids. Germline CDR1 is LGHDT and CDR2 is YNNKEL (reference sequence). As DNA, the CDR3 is TGTGCCAGCAGCCAAGAGCCTAGCGGGGGAGAGACCCAGTACTTC. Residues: CASSQEPSGGETQYF.

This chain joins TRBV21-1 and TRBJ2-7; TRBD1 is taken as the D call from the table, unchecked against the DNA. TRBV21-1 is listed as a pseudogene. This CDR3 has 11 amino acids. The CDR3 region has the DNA TGTGCCAGGGTACAGGGTTTCGAGCAGTACTTC. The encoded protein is CARVQGFEQYF.

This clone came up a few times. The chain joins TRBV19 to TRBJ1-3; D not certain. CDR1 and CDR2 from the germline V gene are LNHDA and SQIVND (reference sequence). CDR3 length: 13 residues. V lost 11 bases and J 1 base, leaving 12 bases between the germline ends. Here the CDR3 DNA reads TGTGCCGCGTATCAGGTTTCTGGAAACACCATATATTTT. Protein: CAAYQVSGNTIYF.

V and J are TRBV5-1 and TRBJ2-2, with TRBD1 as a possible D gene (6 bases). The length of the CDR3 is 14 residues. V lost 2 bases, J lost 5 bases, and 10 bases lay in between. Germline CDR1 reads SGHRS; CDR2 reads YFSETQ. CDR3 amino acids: CASSFTGLTGELFF. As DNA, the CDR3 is TGCGCCAGCAGCTTTACAGGGTTAACCGGGGAGCTGTTTTTT.

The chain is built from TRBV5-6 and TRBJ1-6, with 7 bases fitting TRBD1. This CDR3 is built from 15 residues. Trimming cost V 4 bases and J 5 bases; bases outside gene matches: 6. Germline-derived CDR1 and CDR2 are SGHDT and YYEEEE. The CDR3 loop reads CASSPGQEHNSPLHF. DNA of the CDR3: TGTGCCAGCAGCCCTGGACAGGAACATAATTCACCCCTCCACTTT.

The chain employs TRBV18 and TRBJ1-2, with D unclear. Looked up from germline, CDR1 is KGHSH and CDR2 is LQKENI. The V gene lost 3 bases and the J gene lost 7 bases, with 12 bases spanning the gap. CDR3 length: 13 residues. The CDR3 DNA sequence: TGTGCCAGCTCACCGAGGGCGTTGAGTGGCTACACCTTC. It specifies CASSPRALSGYTF.